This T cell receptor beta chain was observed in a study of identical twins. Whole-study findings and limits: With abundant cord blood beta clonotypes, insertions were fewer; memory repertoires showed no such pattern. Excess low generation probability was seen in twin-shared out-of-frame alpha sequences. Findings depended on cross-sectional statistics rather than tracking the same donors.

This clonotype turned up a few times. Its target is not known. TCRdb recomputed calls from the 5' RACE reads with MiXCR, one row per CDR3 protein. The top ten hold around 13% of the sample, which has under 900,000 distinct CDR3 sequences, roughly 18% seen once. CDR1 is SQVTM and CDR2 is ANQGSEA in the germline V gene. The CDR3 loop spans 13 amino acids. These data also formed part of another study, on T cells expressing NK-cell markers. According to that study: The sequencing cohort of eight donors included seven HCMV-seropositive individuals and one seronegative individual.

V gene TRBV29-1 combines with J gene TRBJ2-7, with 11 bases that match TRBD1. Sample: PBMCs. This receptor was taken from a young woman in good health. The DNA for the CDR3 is TGCAGTGGAGCCGGGACAGGGGGTTACGAGCAGTACTTC. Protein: CSGAGTGGYEQYF.